The sequence of this T cell receptor (beta chain) was determined in a study of T cells after somatic rescue of genetic block. The table came from immunoSEQ multiplex PCR; TCRdb's copy has only in-frame clones and leaves some out. The sample shows 65,000 to 70,000 clones, about 91% of them seen only once. This CDR3 has 16 amino acids. Germline CDR1 is SGHVS and CDR2 is FQNEAQ. V was cut by 1 base and J by 0 bases, with 10 bases left in between. Specimen: peripheral blood mononuclear cells (PBMCs). The chain combines TRBV7-8 with TRBJ2-4, with D maybe TRBD1 (6 bases). The receptor's source is a middle-aged man. This chain's CDR3 is CASSLDDRIAKNIQYF. CDR3 DNA sequence: TGTGCCAGCAGCTTAGACGACAGGATAGCCAAAAACATTCAGTACTTC.